A selection of T cell receptor beta chains follows, all from one sample in a study of a mutant IDH1 vaccine in newly diagnosed glioma. Method: immunoSEQ multiplex PCR; TCRdb's copy keeps in-frame clones and lacks some. The data contain approximately 67,000 clones, more than 70% of them seen just once; the ten biggest clones take up over 4%. The material sequenced was peripheral blood mononuclear cells (PBMCs), taken from a glioma patient treated with radiotherapy, temozolomide or both. The receptors here all came from a woman younger than 30 with glioma. Some clones in this sample may be carry-over from other donors' samples. Both conserved end residues are part of each CDR3. Each record gives: V gene, D gene, clone size, J gene, CDR3 protein, CDR3 DNA. The D gene is left open where the match is weak. Where a row states a size, it is once, few, many or the class of an expanded clone; other rows omit it.

V gene: TRBV6-1
D gene: .
clone size: once
J gene: TRBJ2-7
CDR3 protein: CASSDKAGQEYF
CDR3 DNA: TGTGCCAGCAGTGATAAGGCGGGGCAGGAGTACTTC

V gene: TRBV4-2
D gene: .
clone size: few
J gene: TRBJ1-1
CDR3 protein: CASRGMDTEAFF
CDR3 DNA: TGTGCCAGCCGGGGTATGGATACTGAAGCTTTCTTT

V gene: TRBV7-2
D gene: TRBD1
clone size: once
J gene: TRBJ1-4
CDR3 protein: CASSRDRANEKLFF
CDR3 DNA: TGTGCCAGCAGCCGGGACAGAGCTAATGAAAAACTGTTTTTT

V gene: TRBV9
D gene: TRBD2
clone size: .
J gene: TRBJ2-7
CDR3 protein: CASSISGSSDEQYF
CDR3 DNA: TGTGCCAGCAGCATTAGCGGGAGTAGCGACGAGCAGTACTTC

V gene: TRBV7-9
D gene: TRBD1
clone size: .
J gene: TRBJ1-1
CDR3 protein: CASSGDRGLTEAFF
CDR3 DNA: TGTGCCAGCAGCGGGGACAGGGGCCTCACTGAAGCTTTCTTT

V gene: TRBV30
D gene: .
clone size: .
J gene: TRBJ1-5
CDR3 protein: CAWTAGLRGQPQHF
CDR3 DNA: TGTGCCTGGACGGCAGGGCTTCGTGGGCAGCCCCAGCATTTT

V gene: TRBV5-1
D gene: TRBD2
clone size: .
J gene: TRBJ2-2
CDR3 protein: CASIAGLTNTGELFF
CDR3 DNA: TGCGCCAGCATAGCGGGGCTTACGAACACCGGGGAGCTGTTTTTT

V gene: TRBV27
D gene: .
clone size: .
J gene: TRBJ2-5
CDR3 protein: CASSFVGETQYF
CDR3 DNA: TGTGCCAGCAGTTTTGTGGGAGAGACCCAGTACTTC

V gene: TRBV2
D gene: TRBD2
clone size: .
J gene: TRBJ2-3
CDR3 protein: CASSDPGLAADTQYF
CDR3 DNA: TGTGCCAGCAGTGATCCGGGACTAGCAGCAGATACGCAGTATTTT

V gene: TRBV4-2
D gene: TRBD2
clone size: .
J gene: TRBJ2-1
CDR3 protein: CASSQEGWRGVYNEQFF
CDR3 DNA: TGTGCCAGCAGCCAAGAAGGTTGGCGGGGGGTCTACAATGAGCAGTTCTTC

V gene: TRBV2
D gene: .
clone size: .
J gene: TRBJ1-2
CDR3 protein: CASSEAAYGYTF
CDR3 DNA: TGTGCCAGCAGCGAAGCGGCTTATGGCTACACCTTC

V gene: TRBV4-3
D gene: TRBD1
clone size: few
J gene: TRBJ1-6
CDR3 protein: CASRGQGSSPLHF
CDR3 DNA: TGCGCCAGCAGGGGACAGGGAAGTTCACCCCTCCACTTT

V gene: TRBV6-5
D gene: TRBD1
clone size: .
J gene: TRBJ1-1
CDR3 protein: CASKTGGMNTEAFF
CDR3 DNA: TGTGCCAGCAAGACAGGGGGCATGAACACTGAAGCTTTCTTT

V gene: TRBV9
D gene: .
clone size: .
J gene: TRBJ1-2
CDR3 protein: CASSPVGGSYGYTF
CDR3 DNA: TGTGCCAGCAGCCCGGTGGGGGGTAGCTATGGCTACACCTTC

V gene: TRBV27
D gene: TRBD1
clone size: few
J gene: TRBJ1-2
CDR3 protein: CASSQGGPNYGYTF
CDR3 DNA: TGTGCCAGCAGCCAAGGGGGCCCTAACTATGGCTACACCTTC

V gene: TRBV5-1
D gene: .
clone size: .
J gene: TRBJ2-1
CDR3 protein: CASSLGLGLSSYNEQFF
CDR3 DNA: TGCGCCAGCAGCTTGGGCCTCGGGCTGAGCTCCTACAATGAGCAGTTCTTC

V gene: TRBV30
D gene: .
clone size: .
J gene: TRBJ1-1
CDR3 protein: CAWSTGVGMKSFEAFF
CDR3 DNA: TGTGCCTGGAGTACAGGCGTAGGCATGAAATCTTTTGAAGCTTTCTTT

V gene: TRBV29-1
D gene: TRBD2
clone size: .
J gene: TRBJ2-1
CDR3 protein: CSAETSDYNEQFF
CDR3 DNA: TGCAGCGCCGAGACTAGCGACTACAATGAGCAGTTCTTC

V gene: TRBV5-1
D gene: .
clone size: .
J gene: TRBJ2-7
CDR3 protein: CASSLESLYEQYF
CDR3 DNA: TGCGCCAGCAGCTTGGAGTCGCTCTACGAGCAGTACTTC

V gene: TRBV25-1
D gene: .
clone size: .
J gene: TRBJ2-2
CDR3 protein: CASRGLGPNTGELFF
CDR3 DNA: TGTGCCAGCCGCGGGCTGGGCCCGAACACCGGGGAGCTGTTTTTT

V gene: TRBV25-1
D gene: TRBD1
clone size: .
J gene: TRBJ2-7
CDR3 protein: CASSELGTGWREQYF
CDR3 DNA: TGTGCCAGCAGTGAACTCGGGACAGGGTGGCGAGAGCAGTACTTC

V gene: TRBV6-5
D gene: .
clone size: once
J gene: TRBJ1-1
CDR3 protein: CASRAGGMNTEAFF
CDR3 DNA: TGTGCCAGCAGAGCGGGGGGGATGAACACTGAAGCTTTCTTT

V gene: TRBV19
D gene: TRBD1
clone size: .
J gene: TRBJ1-1
CDR3 protein: CASSITAGGNTEAFF
CDR3 DNA: TGTGCCAGTAGTATAACGGCAGGGGGCAACACTGAAGCTTTCTTT

V gene: TRBV2
D gene: .
clone size: .
J gene: TRBJ1-3
CDR3 protein: CASRDFSGNTIYF
CDR3 DNA: TGTGCCAGCAGGGACTTCTCTGGAAACACCATATATTTT

V gene: TRBV30
D gene: .
clone size: .
J gene: TRBJ2-2
CDR3 protein: CAWRPTNTGELFF
CDR3 DNA: TGTGCCTGGCGTCCAACGAACACCGGGGAGCTGTTTTTT

V gene: TRBV6-5
D gene: TRBD2
clone size: .
J gene: TRBJ2-5
CDR3 protein: CASKGGGALETQYF
CDR3 DNA: TGTGCCAGCAAAGGCGGGGGGGCCTTGGAGACCCAGTACTTC

V gene: TRBV5-6
D gene: .
clone size: .
J gene: TRBJ1-4
CDR3 protein: CASSSRTFGEKLFF
CDR3 DNA: TGTGCCAGCAGCTCCCGGACTTTCGGCGAAAAACTGTTTTTT

V gene: TRBV6-5
D gene: TRBD1
clone size: .
J gene: TRBJ1-1
CDR3 protein: CASGNRQGGKAFF
CDR3 DNA: TGTGCCAGCGGTAACCGACAGGGCGGGAAAGCTTTCTTT

V gene: TRBV11-1
D gene: .
clone size: .
J gene: TRBJ1-1
CDR3 protein: CASSLFTGTPEAFF
CDR3 DNA: TGTGCCAGCAGCTTATTCACCGGGACACCTGAAGCTTTCTTT

V gene: TRBV2
D gene: .
clone size: .
J gene: TRBJ2-7
CDR3 protein: CASELRLSYEQYF
CDR3 DNA: TGTGCCAGTGAGTTGCGCCTTTCCTACGAGCAGTACTTC

V gene: TRBV4-3
D gene: .
clone size: once
J gene: TRBJ2-5
CDR3 protein: CASSQGVGLTHQAQYF
CDR3 DNA: TGCGCCAGCAGCCAAGGGGTTGGGCTCACCCACCAGGCCCAGTACTTC

V gene: TRBV6-1
D gene: .
clone size: .
J gene: TRBJ1-5
CDR3 protein: CASSETGRGDSNQPQHF
CDR3 DNA: TGTGCCAGCAGTGAAACGGGCAGGGGAGATAGCAATCAGCCCCAGCATTTT

V gene: TRBV25-1
D gene: .
clone size: .
J gene: TRBJ2-3
CDR3 protein: CASSEQTTDTQYF
CDR3 DNA: TGTGCCAGCAGTGAACAGACCACAGATACGCAGTATTTT

V gene: TRBV6-1
D gene: TRBD1
clone size: .
J gene: TRBJ1-1
CDR3 protein: CASSEGLGGPFTEAFF
CDR3 DNA: TGTGCCAGCAGTGAGGGCCTAGGGGGCCCGTTCACTGAAGCTTTCTTT

V gene: TRBV18
D gene: .
clone size: few
J gene: TRBJ1-4
CDR3 protein: CASASDTPTNEKLFF
CDR3 DNA: TGTGCCAGCGCCTCAGACACTCCAACTAATGAAAAACTGTTTTTT

V gene: TRBV9
D gene: .
clone size: .
J gene: TRBJ1-1
CDR3 protein: CASSGGVIGPEAFF
CDR3 DNA: TGTGCCAGCAGCGGAGGGGTAATTGGACCTGAAGCTTTCTTT

V gene: TRBV1
D gene: .
clone size: .
J gene: TRBJ2-3
CDR3 protein: CTSSQASDTQYF
CDR3 DNA: TGCACCAGCAGCCAAGCTTCAGATACGCAGTATTTT

V gene: TRBV2
D gene: TRBD2
clone size: .
J gene: TRBJ2-2
CDR3 protein: CASSEGLAANTGELFF
CDR3 DNA: TGTGCCAGCAGCGAAGGACTAGCGGCGAACACCGGGGAGCTGTTTTTT

V gene: TRBV9
D gene: .
clone size: .
J gene: TRBJ1-1
CDR3 protein: CASSVGGASNTEAFF
CDR3 DNA: TGTGCCAGCAGCGTAGGAGGGGCCTCGAACACTGAAGCTTTCTTT

V gene: TRBV2
D gene: .
clone size: .
J gene: TRBJ1-2
CDR3 protein: CASRSGTFRSGYTF
CDR3 DNA: TGTGCCAGCAGATCAGGGACCTTTAGGAGCGGCTACACCTTC

V gene: TRBV6-4
D gene: TRBD1
clone size: .
J gene: TRBJ2-7
CDR3 protein: CASSDADRVSYEQYF
CDR3 DNA: TGTGCCAGCAGTGACGCGGACAGGGTTTCCTACGAGCAGTACTTC

V gene: TRBV5-1
D gene: .
clone size: .
J gene: TRBJ1-5
CDR3 protein: CASSSAKGGFYSNQPQHF
CDR3 DNA: TGCGCCAGCAGTTCTGCTAAGGGGGGGTTTTATAGCAATCAGCCCCAGCATTTT

V gene: TRBV13
D gene: TRBD1
clone size: .
J gene: TRBJ1-4
CDR3 protein: CASSARTGLREKLFF
CDR3 DNA: TGTGCCAGCAGCGCCCGGACAGGGCTTCGAGAAAAACTGTTTTTT